This record looks at one T cell receptor beta chain sequence and its context. The method was immunoSEQ multiplex PCR; TCRdb's version includes in-frame clones alone and lacks a portion of them. The repertoire consists of hundreds of thousands of clones, with over 75% occurring once and the leading ten covering more than 0.009%. This sample is drawn from a study of shared T cell receptors in the human thymus. Germline values: CDR1 LNHDA, CDR2 SQIVND (reference sequence). The CDR3 has 23 amino acids. The V end was cut by 5 bases, the J end by 6 bases, with 41 bases between. The same sample was also used in a study of human thymus T cells. As that study records: From resections taken during corrective heart surgery, the thymus tissue was obtained.

This sequence originates from a boy under three years old with a congenital heart defect. The sample taken for sequencing was thymocytes. The chain combines TRBV19 with TRBJ1-5; D not resolved. The CDR3 DNA sequence: TGTGCCAGTAGTCCCGAACGCCCCGCACGAGGACCGCGGAGACGGAGGTTCGTTCAGCCCCAGCATTTT. Translating gives CASSPERPARGPRRRRFVQPQHF.